This T cell receptor (beta chain) was captured by sequencing in a study of cytomegalovirus exposure and HLA in healthy donors. 60 Vbeta and 13 Jbeta primers were used in PCR. The assay was immunoSEQ multiplex PCR, and TCRdb's table has in-frame clones only and misses some. The repertoire holds around 190,000 clones, with 65% to 90% as singletons. Germline assignment: CDR1 MNHEY and CDR2 SVGAGI. The germline V and J ends were trimmed by 6 bases and 8 bases, with 20 bases remaining between them. CDR3 size: 15 residues. J is TRBJ2-1 and V is TRBV6-5; D is perhaps TRBD2 (6 bases). Sequencing was performed on PBMCs. The clonotype originates from a woman between 50 and 59 years old in good health and CMV-seronegative. Here the CDR3 reads CASRKLAAHPHEQFF. As DNA, the CDR3 is TGTGCCAGCAGAAAACTAGCCGCTCACCCCCATGAGCAGTTCTTC.